This TCR beta chain appears in the sequencing data of a study of blood T cell repertoires in COVID-19. Study as a whole: Both acute and convalescent COVID-19 samples were obtained from the United States, Italy and Spain. From T cells, B-cell-depleted T cells, or PBMCs came the material, which was cDNA or gDNA.

CDR3 size: 13 residues. Germline V gene data show CDR1 as LNHDA and CDR2 as SQIVND (reference sequence). V was cut by 5 bases and J by 1 base, with 8 bases left in between. The authors' processing: For nucleated cells, counts were estimated from reference gene primer amplification. Sequencing was performed with immunoSEQ multiplex PCR; in TCRdb, only in-frame clones are kept and a portion is missing. That table supplies the V and J calls and clone size; D and trimming were determined from the DNA. The sample shows 70,000 or so clones, approximately 90% of them seen only once. This chain joins TRBV19 and TRBJ1-1; D ambiguous. Material for sequencing was peripheral blood. This sequence was found in a human donor in a cohort sampled during active COVID-19. This chain's CDR3 is CASSLTWNTEAFF. As DNA, the CDR3 is TGTGCCAGTAGTTTGACATGGAACACTGAAGCTTTCTTT.